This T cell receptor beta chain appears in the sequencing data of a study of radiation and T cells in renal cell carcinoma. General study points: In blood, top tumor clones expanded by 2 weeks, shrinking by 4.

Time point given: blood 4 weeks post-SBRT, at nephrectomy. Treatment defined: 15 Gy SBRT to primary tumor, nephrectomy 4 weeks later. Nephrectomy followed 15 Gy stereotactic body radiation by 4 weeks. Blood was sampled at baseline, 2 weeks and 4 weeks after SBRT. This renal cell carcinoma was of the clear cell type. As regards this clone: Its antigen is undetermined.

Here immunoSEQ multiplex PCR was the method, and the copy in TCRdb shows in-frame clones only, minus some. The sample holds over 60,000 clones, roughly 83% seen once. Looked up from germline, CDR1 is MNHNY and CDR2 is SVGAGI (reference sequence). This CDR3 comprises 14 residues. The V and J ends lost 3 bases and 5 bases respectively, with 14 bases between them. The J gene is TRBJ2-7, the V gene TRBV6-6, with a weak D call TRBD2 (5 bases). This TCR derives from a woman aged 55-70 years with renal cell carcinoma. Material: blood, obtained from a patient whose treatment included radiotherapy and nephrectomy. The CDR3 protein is CASSYSEGSHEQYF. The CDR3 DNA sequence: TGTGCCAGCAGTTATTCAGAGGGTTCCCACGAGCAGTACTTC.